These T cell receptor beta chains were read from a single sample in a study of shared clonotypes between healthy human individuals. Repertoires were generated with immunoSEQ multiplex PCR, while TCRdb's copy carries only in-frame clones and drops some. The table lists about 2.4 million clones, approximately 94% of them singletons. The material sequenced was naive CD4+ T cells from PBMCs. These receptors all stem from a man aged 18 to 30 in good health. Some clones in this sample may be carry-over from other donors' samples. The CDR3 runs from the conserved cysteine through the conserved F or W. The D gene is left open where the match is weak. Clone size, where shown, is once, few, many, or a class for clones that have expanded.

cdr3_aa: CASSFNPGSRNEQFF
cdr3_nt: TGTGCCAGCAGCTTTAATCCGGGGTCGAGGAATGAGCAGTTCTTC
v_call: TRBV7-6
j_call: TRBJ2-1
clone_size: -
d_call: -

cdr3_aa: CASTLLAGFGDEQYF
cdr3_nt: TGTGCCAGTACCTTACTAGCGGGGTTTGGTGACGAGCAGTACTTC
v_call: TRBV2
j_call: TRBJ2-7
clone_size: -
d_call: TRBD2

cdr3_aa: CASSDLGGRYEQYF
cdr3_nt: TGCGCCAGCTCAGATTTGGGGGGCAGGTACGAGCAGTACTTC
v_call: TRBV5-1
j_call: TRBJ2-7
clone_size: -
d_call: -

cdr3_aa: CASRGVDYGYTF
cdr3_nt: TGCGCCAGCAGAGGCGTGGACTATGGCTACACCTTC
v_call: TRBV5-1
j_call: TRBJ1-2
clone_size: -
d_call: -

cdr3_aa: CASRNRDYTDYNEQFF
cdr3_nt: TGTGCCAGCAGGAACCGGGACTACACCGATTACAATGAGCAGTTCTTC
v_call: TRBV2
j_call: TRBJ2-1
clone_size: -
d_call: TRBD2

cdr3_aa: CASSRQAAGNQPQHF
cdr3_nt: TGCGCCAGCAGTAGACAGGCCGCTGGCAATCAGCCCCAGCATTTT
v_call: TRBV4-1
j_call: TRBJ1-5
clone_size: few
d_call: -

cdr3_aa: CASTLSTGELFF
cdr3_nt: TGTGCCAGCACCCTCAGCACCGGGGAGCTGTTTTTT
v_call: TRBV2
j_call: TRBJ2-2
clone_size: -
d_call: -

cdr3_aa: CASSTVGGQDTQYF
cdr3_nt: TGTGCCAGCAGCACGGTCGGGGGCCAAGATACGCAGTATTTT
v_call: TRBV9
j_call: TRBJ2-3
clone_size: -
d_call: -

cdr3_aa: CASRVGGQGVREQFF
cdr3_nt: TGTGCCAGCAGGGTCGGGGGACAGGGGGTAAGGGAGCAGTTCTTC
v_call: TRBV2
j_call: TRBJ2-1
clone_size: -
d_call: TRBD1

cdr3_aa: CASSLTLWGGGPYNEQFF
cdr3_nt: TGTGCCAGCAGCTTAACCCTATGGGGGGGAGGGCCCTACAATGAGCAGTTCTTC
v_call: TRBV11-3
j_call: TRBJ2-1
clone_size: once
d_call: TRBD2

cdr3_aa: CASSPIVAGEYNEQFF
cdr3_nt: TGTGCCAGCTCACCAATAGTAGCGGGAGAATACAATGAGCAGTTCTTC
v_call: TRBV18
j_call: TRBJ2-1
clone_size: -
d_call: TRBD2

cdr3_aa: CASSSLGLAAERGELFF
cdr3_nt: TGTGCCAGCAGTTCCCTCGGACTAGCGGCAGAACGCGGGGAGCTGTTTTTT
v_call: TRBV28
j_call: TRBJ2-2
clone_size: -
d_call: TRBD2

cdr3_aa: CASTWRGMNTEAFF
cdr3_nt: TGTGCCAGTACTTGGAGGGGGATGAACACTGAAGCTTTCTTT
v_call: TRBV19
j_call: TRBJ1-1
clone_size: -
d_call: -

cdr3_aa: CASSLGAGADTEAFF
cdr3_nt: TGTGCCAGCAGCTTGGGTGCAGGCGCCGACACTGAAGCTTTCTTT
v_call: TRBV7-9
j_call: TRBJ1-1
clone_size: -
d_call: -

cdr3_aa: CAPWVAQYF
cdr3_nt: TGTGCCCCTTGGGTGGCCCAGTACTTC
v_call: TRBV7-9
j_call: TRBJ2-5
clone_size: -
d_call: -

cdr3_aa: CASSSLDGGTDTQYF
cdr3_nt: TGTGCCAGCAGCTCCCTCGACGGCGGCACAGATACGCAGTATTTT
v_call: TRBV11-2
j_call: TRBJ2-3
clone_size: -
d_call: -

cdr3_aa: CASSLGYRDEKLFF
cdr3_nt: TGTGCCAGCAGCTTGGGGTATAGGGATGAAAAACTGTTTTTT
v_call: TRBV5-5
j_call: TRBJ1-4
clone_size: -
d_call: -

cdr3_aa: CASSQDRGSPGQYF
cdr3_nt: TGCGCCAGCAGCCAAGATCGGGGGTCCCCCGGACAGTACTTC
v_call: TRBV4-3
j_call: TRBJ2-7
clone_size: -
d_call: -

cdr3_aa: CASSLDSNEKLFF
cdr3_nt: TGTGCCAGCAGTTTAGACTCCAATGAAAAACTGTTTTTT
v_call: TRBV28
j_call: TRBJ1-4
clone_size: -
d_call: -

cdr3_aa: CASSSGQVRAF
cdr3_nt: TGTGCCAGCAGCTCCGGACAGGTTCGCGCTTTC
v_call: TRBV7-2
j_call: TRBJ2-7
clone_size: -
d_call: TRBD1

cdr3_aa: CASSQPRGPHNEQFF
cdr3_nt: TGTGCCAGCAGTCAGCCCCGGGGACCTCACAATGAGCAGTTCTTC
v_call: TRBV28
j_call: TRBJ2-1
clone_size: -
d_call: -

cdr3_aa: CASSFRRGSTDTQYF
cdr3_nt: TGTGCCAGCAGCTTTAGGCGGGGAAGCACAGATACGCAGTATTTT
v_call: TRBV11-2
j_call: TRBJ2-3
clone_size: -
d_call: -

cdr3_aa: CASTRGGQNPNYGYTF
cdr3_nt: TGTGCCAGCACCCGGGGGGGGCAGAACCCTAACTATGGCTACACCTTC
v_call: TRBV6-6
j_call: TRBJ1-2
clone_size: -
d_call: -

cdr3_aa: CASSQLAGEYNEQFF
cdr3_nt: TGTGCCAGCAGTCAGCTAGCGGGAGAGTACAATGAGCAGTTCTTC
v_call: TRBV6-6
j_call: TRBJ2-1
clone_size: -
d_call: TRBD2

cdr3_aa: CASSTPGQWNTEAFF
cdr3_nt: TGTGCCAGCAGTACCCCGGGACAGTGGAACACTGAAGCTTTCTTT
v_call: TRBV28
j_call: TRBJ1-1
clone_size: -
d_call: TRBD1

cdr3_aa: CASSVGTGIGNGYTF
cdr3_nt: TGCGCCAGCAGCGTAGGGACAGGGATAGGGAATGGCTACACCTTC
v_call: TRBV5-1
j_call: TRBJ1-2
clone_size: -
d_call: TRBD1

cdr3_aa: CASSTQAQPQHF
cdr3_nt: TGTGCCAGTAGTACTCAGGCACAGCCCCAGCATTTT
v_call: TRBV19
j_call: TRBJ1-5
clone_size: -
d_call: -